This T cell receptor (beta chain) was documented in a study of T cell responses to AZD1222 COVID-19 vaccine. A few counts support this clone. The CDR3 has 12 residues. Germline V gene lookup returns CDR1 MNHNS and CDR2 SASEGT. V lost 2 bases and J 7 bases, leaving 8 bases between the germline ends. The data were produced by immunoSEQ multiplex PCR, yet TCRdb's version contains in-frame clones alone and is incomplete. The table lists fewer than 150,000 clones, about nine tenths of them singletons. The sequencing used peripheral blood, collected on day 0 of AZD1222 vaccination. The TCR sequence derives from an adult in good health. The rearrangement joins TRBV6-1 to TRBJ1-2; D unclear. The CDR3 bases are TGTGCCAGCAGTGAATTCAGAACTGGCTACACCTTC. Translated: CASSEFRTGYTF.